This TCR beta chain was identified during a study of cytotoxic CD8 clonotypes in ibrutinib-treated CLL. Findings of the study overall: The study found clonality rose at ibrutinib response, then fell toward baseline at progression.

V was pared by 2 bases and J by 7 bases, with 18 bases between. CDR1 SGHDN and CDR2 FVKESK come from the germline V gene. This CDR3 has 15 amino acids. The intended depth for sequencing was 1 in 200,000 to 1 in 1 million T cells. This table comes from immunoSEQ multiplex PCR, and its TCRdb copy is limited to in-frame clones, with some not included. The table lists fewer than 400,000 clones, under 70% of them singletons. For this clone: Its antigen is unknown.

The chain couples TRBV14 to TRBJ2-7; D possibly uses TRBD1 or TRBD2 (6 bases each). This specimen consisted of PBMCs, obtained after 36 months of ibrutinib treatment. The TCR comes from a human donor with chronic lymphocytic leukemia. The CDR3 DNA reads TGTGCCAGCAGCCAATGGGGTCCCCGAGGGGGGGAGCAGTACTTC. Its translation is CASSQWGPRGGEQYF.